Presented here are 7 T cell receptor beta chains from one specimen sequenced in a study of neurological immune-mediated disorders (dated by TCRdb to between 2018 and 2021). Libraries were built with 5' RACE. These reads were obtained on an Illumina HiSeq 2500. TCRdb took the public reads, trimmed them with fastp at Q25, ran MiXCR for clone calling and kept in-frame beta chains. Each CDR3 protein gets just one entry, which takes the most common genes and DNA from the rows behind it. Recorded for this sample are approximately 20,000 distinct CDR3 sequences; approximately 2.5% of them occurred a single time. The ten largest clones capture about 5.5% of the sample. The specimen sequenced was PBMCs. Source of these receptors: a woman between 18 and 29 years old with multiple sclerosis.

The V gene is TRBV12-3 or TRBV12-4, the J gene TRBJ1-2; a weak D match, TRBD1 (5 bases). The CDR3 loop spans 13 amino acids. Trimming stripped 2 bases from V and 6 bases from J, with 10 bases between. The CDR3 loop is CASSLRRDHGYTF. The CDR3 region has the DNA TGTGCCAGCAGTTTAAGGCGGGACCATGGCTACACCTTC.

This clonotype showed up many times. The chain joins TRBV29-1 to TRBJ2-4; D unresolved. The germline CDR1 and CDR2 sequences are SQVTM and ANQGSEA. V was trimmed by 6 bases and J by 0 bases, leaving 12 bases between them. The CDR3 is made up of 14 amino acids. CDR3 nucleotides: TGCAGCGTCCGCCCGGTACTAGCCAAAAACATTCAGTACTTC. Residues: CSVRPVLAKNIQYF.

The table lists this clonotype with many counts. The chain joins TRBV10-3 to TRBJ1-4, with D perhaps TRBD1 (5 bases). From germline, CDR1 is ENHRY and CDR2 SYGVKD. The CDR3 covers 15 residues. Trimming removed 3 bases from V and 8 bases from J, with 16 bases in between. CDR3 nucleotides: TGTGCCATCAGTGATTCCGGCGGGGCAGGAGAAAAACTGTTTTTT. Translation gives CAISDSGGAGEKLFF.

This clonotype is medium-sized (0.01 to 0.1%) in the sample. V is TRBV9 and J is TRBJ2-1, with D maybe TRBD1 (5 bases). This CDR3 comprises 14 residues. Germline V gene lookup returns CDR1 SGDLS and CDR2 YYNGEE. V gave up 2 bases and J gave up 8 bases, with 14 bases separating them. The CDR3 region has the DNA TGTGCCAGCAGCGTTGGGCTCTTAGGGGATGAGCAGTTCTTC. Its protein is CASSVGLLGDEQFF.

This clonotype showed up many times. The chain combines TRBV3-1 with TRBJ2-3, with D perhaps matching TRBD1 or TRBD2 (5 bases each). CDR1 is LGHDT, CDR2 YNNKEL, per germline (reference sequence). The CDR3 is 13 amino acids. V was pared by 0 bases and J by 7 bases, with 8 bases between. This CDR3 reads CASSQEGVNTQYF. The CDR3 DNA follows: TGTGCCAGCAGCCAAGAGGGGGTAAATACGCAGTATTTT.

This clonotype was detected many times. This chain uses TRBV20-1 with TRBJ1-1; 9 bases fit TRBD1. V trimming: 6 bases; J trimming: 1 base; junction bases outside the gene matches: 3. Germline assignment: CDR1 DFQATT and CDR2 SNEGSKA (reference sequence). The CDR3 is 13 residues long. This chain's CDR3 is CSAKGQGNTEAFF. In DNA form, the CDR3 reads TGCAGTGCGAAGGGACAGGGGAACACTGAAGCTTTCTTT.

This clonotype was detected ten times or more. The CDR3 coding sequence is TGCAGTGCCGGTAGAGGACAGAACGAAGCTTTCTTT. Translating gives CSAGRGQNEAFF. V and J are TRBV20-1 and TRBJ1-1; D might be TRBD1 (6 bases). Germline CDR1 and CDR2: DFQATT and SNEGSKA (reference sequence). The CDR3 is 12 amino acids. V lost 6 bases and J lost 8, with 16 bases in between.